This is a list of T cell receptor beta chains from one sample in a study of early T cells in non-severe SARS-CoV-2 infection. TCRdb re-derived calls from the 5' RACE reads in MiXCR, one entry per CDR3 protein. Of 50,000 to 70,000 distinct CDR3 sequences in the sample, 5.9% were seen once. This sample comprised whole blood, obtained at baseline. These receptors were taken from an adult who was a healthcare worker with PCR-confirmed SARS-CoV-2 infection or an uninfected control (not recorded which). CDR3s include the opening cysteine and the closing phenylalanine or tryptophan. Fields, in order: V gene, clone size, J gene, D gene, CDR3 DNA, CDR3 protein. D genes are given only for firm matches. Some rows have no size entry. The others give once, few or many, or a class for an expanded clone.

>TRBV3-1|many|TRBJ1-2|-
TGTGCCAGCAGCCTATACTCCGGGGGGAACTATGGCTACACCTTC
CASSLYSGGNYGYTF
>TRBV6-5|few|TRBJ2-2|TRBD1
TGTGCCAGCAGTCATGACAGGGACACCGGGGAGCTGTTTTTT
CASSHDRDTGELFF
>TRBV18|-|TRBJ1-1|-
TGTGCCAGCTCACCCCTCGTGTTGTCGAGTACGGGGACTGAAGCTTTCTTT
CASSPLVLSSTGTEAFF
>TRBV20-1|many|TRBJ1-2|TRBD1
TGCAGTGCTAGGGAGCCGGGACAGGGGGCGCGTGGCTACACCTTC
CSAREPGQGARGYTF
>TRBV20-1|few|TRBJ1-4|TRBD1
TGCAGTGCCCTGGGACAGGTTAATGAAAAACTGTTTTTT
CSALGQVNEKLFF
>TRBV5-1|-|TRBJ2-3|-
TGCGCCAGCAGCTTGGTTCCCGACTCGAGCACAGATACGCAGTATTTT
CASSLVPDSSTDTQYF
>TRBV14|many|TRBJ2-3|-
TGTGCCAGCAGCCAGCCCCGGGACCCTATTTCAGATACGCAGTATTTT
CASSQPRDPISDTQYF
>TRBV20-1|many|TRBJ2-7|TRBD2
TGCAGTGCTGGAGCTAGCGGGAGACCGTACGAGCAGTACTTC
CSAGASGRPYEQYF
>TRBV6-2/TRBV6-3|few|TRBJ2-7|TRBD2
TGTGCCAGCAGTTACTTGCTGGCGGGAGAACCCTACGAGCAGTACTTC
CASSYLLAGEPYEQYF
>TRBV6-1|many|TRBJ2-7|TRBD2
TGTGCCAGCAGTGACCCCGGCGGGGGGCAAAGGAGCTACGAGCAGTACTTC
CASSDPGGGQRSYEQYF
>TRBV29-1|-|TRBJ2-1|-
TGCAGCGCCACTCTTCAGGGGATCTCCTACAATGAGCAGTTCTTC
CSATLQGISYNEQFF
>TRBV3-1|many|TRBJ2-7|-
TGTGCCAGCAGCCAAGATTCGTATATAGGGACTCGAGCCTACGAGCAGTACTTC
CASSQDSYIGTRAYEQYF